The T cell receptor (beta chain) under discussion was sequenced for a study of blood T cell repertoires in COVID-19. Study context: Samples taken during acute and convalescent COVID-19 were collected in the United States, Italy and Spain. Sample material is recorded as cDNA or gDNA derived from T cells, B-cell-depleted T cells, or PBMCs.

In the original processing: Estimates of nucleated cell counts were drawn from the amplification of reference gene primers. The method was immunoSEQ multiplex PCR; TCRdb's version includes in-frame clones alone and lacks a portion of them. The DNA gave D and trimming, while V, J and clone size come from that table. Among 40,000 to 50,000 clones listed, roughly nine tenths were seen once. CDR1 and CDR2 (germline): SGHNT, YYREEE (reference sequence). After removal of 3 bases from V and 1 base from J, the junction contained 15 bases not matched to a gene. The CDR3 is made up of 18 amino acids. The TCR sequence derives from a human donor in a cohort sampled during active COVID-19. Sequenced material: peripheral blood. The V and J genes are TRBV5-4 and TRBJ2-7; 8 bases fit TRBD2. CDR3 amino acids: CASSWGLDELAASYEQYF. Written as DNA, the CDR3 is TGTGCCAGCAGCTGGGGCTTAGATGAACTAGCGGCATCCTACGAGCAGTACTTC.